This TCR beta chain was observed in a study of identical twins. There are 17 residues in the CDR3. V lost 1 base and J lost 0; bases outside the gene matches: 8. The germline gives CDR1 SNHLY, CDR2 FYNNEI. TCRdb fed the 5' RACE reads into MiXCR, producing one record per CDR3 protein. The sample lists 690,000 or so distinct CDR3 sequences; 8.5% to 9.5% were seen once. The data also belong to a second study, concerning yellow fever vaccine responses in identical twins.

The clonotype originates from a woman aged 18-35 years in good health. The chain carries TRBV2 and TRBJ2-7; 8 bases fit TRBD1. Sequencing was done on a sample of PBMCs. The CDR3 loop reads CASSEGRGLVRSYEQYF. The DNA of the CDR3 is TGTGCCAGCAGTGAAGGCAGGGGGCTAGTTCGCTCCTACGAGCAGTACTTC.